The 31 T cell receptor beta chains presented below share a single source sample, sequenced in a study of T cell changes during pregnancy in multiple sclerosis. This table comes from immunoSEQ multiplex PCR, and its TCRdb copy is limited to in-frame clones, with some not included. This sample has around 40,000 clones; roughly nine tenths occur once, and the top ten carry around 0.78%. The specimen comprised CD4+ T cells from peripheral blood mononuclear cells, sampled in the third trimester of pregnancy. The receptors come from a female donor with multiple sclerosis, enrolled in a pregnancy study.

The J gene is TRBJ1-2, the V gene TRBV4-2; 10 bases match TRBD1. The CDR3 extends over 13 amino acids. The germline CDR1 and CDR2 sequences are LGHNA and YNFKEQ. Trimming removed 5 bases from V and 8 bases from J; junction bases left unmatched: 5. Written as DNA, the CDR3 is TGTGCCAGCAGCTCGACAGGGGGCTGGGGCTACACCTTC. It translates to CASSSTGGWGYTF.

The chain carries TRBV7-9 and TRBJ2-7; no clear D. The germline gives CDR1 SEHNR, CDR2 FQNEAQ (reference sequence). V lost 3 bases and J 0 bases, leaving 6 bases between the germline ends. The CDR3 contains 13 residues. CDR3 nucleotides: TGTGCCAGCAGCTTCCCTAGCTCCTACGAGCAGTACTTC. Translating it yields CASSFPSSYEQYF.

V gene TRBV6-1 combines with J gene TRBJ2-7; D is unclear. Germline V gives CDR1 MNHNS, CDR2 SASEGT. The CDR3 runs 11 residues. V lost 0 bases and J lost 10, with 7 bases in between. The CDR3 spells CASSEATRQYF. The CDR3, as DNA: TGTGCCAGCAGTGAAGCAACCAGACAGTACTTC.

A single count supports this clone. At one boundary the junction diverges from the germline segment, which might be a read error. This chain joins TRBV20-1 and TRBJ1-2; TRBD1 matches at 9 bases. Germline CDR1 DFQATT, CDR2 SNEGSKA (reference sequence). CDR3 length equals 11 residues. The CDR3 spells CSARDVTGGDF. As DNA, the CDR3 is TGCAGTGCTAGAGATGTCACAGGGGGCGATTTC.

The rearrangement links TRBV28 to TRBJ2-3; 10 bases fit TRBD2. The trim removed 2 bases at V and 3 bases at J, leaving 5 bases unmatched. This CDR3 is built from 16 residues. The V gene's germline CDR1 is MDHEN and CDR2 SYDVKM. CDR3 sequence reads: CASSLDRAGGTDTQYF. The DNA of the CDR3 is TGTGCCAGCAGTTTAGACAGAGCGGGAGGGACAGATACGCAGTATTTT.

The genes are TRBV4-1 and TRBJ1-3, with 7 bases fitting TRBD1. Germline loops: CDR1 MGHRA, CDR2 YSYEKL. V was clipped by 1 base and J by 0 bases; unmatched bases: 3. This CDR3 spans 16 amino acids. DNA of the CDR3: TGCGCCAGCAGCCAAGCGGACAGGAACTCTGGAAACACCATATATTTT. Amino acid sequence: CASSQADRNSGNTIYF.

This chain connects TRBV5-4 to TRBJ2-1, with 9 nucleotides matching TRBD2. Germline V gene data show CDR1 as SGHNT and CDR2 as YYREEE (reference sequence). V lost 2 bases, J lost 4 bases, and 7 bases stayed unmatched. This CDR3 is built from 16 residues. This CDR3 reads CASSLDGGRGYNEQFF. The CDR3 nucleotides read TGTGCCAGCAGCTTAGACGGCGGGAGGGGGTACAATGAGCAGTTCTTC.

This clone was counted between two and nine times. The V and J genes are TRBV2 and TRBJ1-3; TRBD1 might be the D (6 bases). Trimming stripped 10 bases from V and 7 bases from J, with 17 bases between. Germline values: CDR1 SNHLY, CDR2 FYNNEI. CDR3 length: 13 residues. This chain's CDR3 is CAIIRGIGNTIYF. CDR3 sequence (DNA): TGTGCCATAATCAGGGGAATCGGCAACACCATATATTTT. The full variable domain, rest sourced from reference TRBV2 and TRBJ1-3, is EPEVTQTPSHQVTQMGQEVILRCVPISNHLYFYWYRQILGQKVEFLVSFYNNEISEKSEIFDDQFSVERPDGSNFTLKIRSTKLEDSAMYFCAIIRGIGNTIYFGEGSWLTVV.

The rearrangement links TRBV6-1 to TRBJ1-1; D is possibly TRBD1 (6 bases). Germline V gene sequence: CDR1 MNHNS, CDR2 SASEGT. Trimming took 6 bases from V and 4 from J, leaving 12 bases between them. This CDR3 has 13 amino acids. The CDR3 loop is CASSRHRVTEAFF. CDR3 sequence (DNA): TGTGCCAGCAGCCGTCACAGGGTCACTGAAGCTTTCTTT.

This chain uses TRBV7-6 with TRBJ1-1; TRBD1 aligns across 7 bases. Per germline, CDR1 SGHVS and CDR2 FNYEAQ. This CDR3 has 17 amino acids. Trimming cost V 4 bases and J 1 base; bases outside gene matches: 12. DNA for the CDR3: TGTGCCAGCAGCTGGTTATGGACAGGCAGGGAGAACACTGAAGCTTTCTTT. It specifies CASSWLWTGRENTEAFF.

The V call is TRBV4-2, the J call TRBJ2-3; the D is unclear. The germline V and J ends were trimmed by 0 bases and 1 base, with 17 bases remaining between them. The germline CDR1 and CDR2 sequences are LGHNA and YNFKEQ. This CDR3 region has 18 residues. The CDR3 loop reads CASSQDIRANRRTDTQYF. The DNA of the CDR3 is TGTGCCAGCAGCCAAGATATCCGAGCGAACCGTCGCACAGATACGCAGTATTTT.

The rearrangement links TRBV5-4 to TRBJ2-2; tentatively, D is TRBD1 (5 bases). The CDR3 loop spans 13 amino acids. V shed 7 bases and J shed 1 base, with 8 bases lying between them. Per germline, CDR1 SGHNT and CDR2 YYREEE (reference sequence). The CDR3 region has the DNA TGTGCCAGCGAAGGGGTGAACACCGGGGAGCTGTTTTTT. It encodes CASEGVNTGELFF.

This clone has a single count. The gene calls are TRBV18 and TRBJ2-7; TRBD1 might be the D (5 bases). Germline CDR1 is KGHSH and CDR2 is LQKENI. This CDR3 is built from 13 residues. The V gene lost 3 bases and the J gene lost 5 bases, with 11 bases spanning the gap. In nucleotides, the CDR3 is TGTGCCAGCTCACCGTCAGGGTCGGACGAGCAGTACTTC. Encoded protein: CASSPSGSDEQYF.

The V and J genes are TRBV12-2 and TRBJ1-1; whether TRBD1, the table's D call, matches the DNA was not checked. TRBV12-2 is recorded as a pseudogene. This CDR3 region has 17 residues. The CDR3 is CASRLGSTGRVDTEAFF. The DNA of the CDR3 is TGTGCAAGTCGCCTGGGGTCTACAGGGAGAGTGGACACTGAAGCTTTCTTT.

Concerning this clone: A junction boundary mismatches the germline segment, possibly from a read error. The chain uses TRBV5-1 and TRBJ2-7; 11 nucleotides align to TRBD1. The CDR3 consists of 14 residues. CDR1 and CDR2 (germline): SGHRS, YFSETQ. CDR3 coding DNA: TGCGCCAGCAGCTTCCCCGGACAGGGGGCAGGCTTGGACTTC. Amino acids: CASSFPGQGAGLDF.

The chain couples TRBV2 to TRBJ1-5; weak D call: TRBD1 (5 bases). Trimming took off 1 base at V and 6 bases at J, with 13 bases between the two ends. In germline, CDR1 is SNHLY, CDR2 FYNNEI. The length of the CDR3 is 15 residues. CDR3 coding DNA: TGTGCCAGCAGTGAAGGGCCAGGGATCGTTCAGCCCCAGCATTTT. Encoded protein: CASSEGPGIVQPQHF. The whole variable domain, filled in from reference TRBV2 and TRBJ1-5, reads EPEVTQTPSHQVTQMGQEVILRCVPISNHLYFYWYRQILGQKVEFLVSFYNNEISEKSEIFDDQFSVERPDGSNFTLKIRSTKLEDSAMYFCASSEGPGIVQPQHFGDGTRLSIL.

The CDR3 nucleotides are TGTGCCAGCAGCTCAAGCGGGAGCTCCTACAATGAGCAGTTCTTC. Translation gives CASSSSGSSYNEQFF. The chain employs TRBV6-6 and TRBJ2-1, with TRBD2 matching 8 bases. The CDR3 consists of 15 residues. J gave up 0 bases and V 6 bases, and 4 bases lay outside the gene matches. Germline loops: CDR1 MNHNY, CDR2 SVGAGI (reference sequence).

The rearrangement links TRBV28 to TRBJ1-2; D may be TRBD1 (5 bases). The CDR3 extends over 11 amino acids. CDR1 is MDHEN and CDR2 is SYDVKM in the germline V gene. The ends were cut back, 4 bases at V and 8 bases at J, with 8 bases in the middle. In DNA, the CDR3 is TGTGCCAGCAGTTCGGACAAGGGCTACACCTTC. Its translation: CASSSDKGYTF.

This chain connects TRBV28 to TRBJ1-5; D is undetermined. Germline V gene sequence: CDR1 MDHEN, CDR2 SYDVKM. The V end was cut by 7 bases, the J end by 6 bases, with 10 bases between. The CDR3 is 12 residues long. The CDR3 region has the DNA TGTGCCAGCACCTCCGGCGGTCAGCCCCAGCATTTT. Translation gives CASTSGGQPQHF.

The chain recombines TRBV19 with TRBJ1-5, with D unresolved. CDR1 is LNHDA, CDR2 SQIVND, per germline (reference sequence). The length of the CDR3 is 20 residues. Between the trimmed V and J ends, which lost 5 bases and 5 bases, there was a span of 31 bases. The CDR3 coding sequence is TGTGCCAGTAGTCCCATGGCCCCCAATAACTACGGGAGCCTACATCAGCCCCAGCATTTT. It specifies CASSPMAPNNYGSLHQPQHF.

V is TRBV19 and J is TRBJ1-1; 9 positions agree with TRBD1. J was trimmed by 1 base and V by 2 bases; bases with no gene match: 2. CDR3 length: 15 amino acids. Per germline, CDR1 LNHDA and CDR2 SQIVND (reference sequence). The CDR3: CASSIKGQGNTEAFF. Here the CDR3 DNA reads TGTGCCAGTAGTATAAAGGGACAGGGGAACACTGAAGCTTTCTTT.

V and J are TRBV29-1 and TRBJ2-3; 10 bases match TRBD2. CDR1 is SQVTM and CDR2 is ANQGSEA in the germline V gene. J gave up 0 bases and V 7 bases, and 7 bases lay outside the gene matches. The CDR3 consists of 15 residues. The CDR3 DNA reads TGCAGCGCCCCTAGAGCGGGAGGGAGCACAGATACGCAGTATTTT. This codes for CSAPRAGGSTDTQYF.

This clone was seen just once. The genes are TRBV19 and TRBJ1-1; 11 nucleotides match TRBD1. J lost 3 bases, V lost 6 bases, and 3 bases had no gene match. Germline lookup yields CDR1 LNHDA and CDR2 SQIVND (reference sequence). This CDR3 comprises 14 residues. DNA for the CDR3: TGTGCCAGTAGAGGGACAGGGGGGTACACTGAAGCTTTCTTT. This encodes CASRGTGGYTEAFF.

V is TRBV30 and J is TRBJ2-2; 9 bases map to TRBD2. CDR1 is GTSNPN, CDR2 SVGIG, per germline (reference sequence). Trimming took 4 bases from V and 5 from J; bases not matched to a gene: 5. The CDR3 is 14 amino acids. The CDR3 DNA reads as TGTGCCTGGACTAGCGGGACGATTACCGGGGAGCTGTTTTTT. Its protein is CAWTSGTITGELFF.

This clone appeared a single time. The chain carries TRBV2 and TRBJ2-3; TRBD1 is a possible D gene (6 bases). This CDR3 is built from 14 residues. The germline V gene has CDR1 SNHLY and CDR2 FYNNEI. V gave up 7 bases and J gave up 0 bases, with 11 bases separating them. The CDR3 protein is CASNPDRSTDTQYF. As DNA, the CDR3 is TGTGCCAGCAACCCGGACAGAAGCACAGATACGCAGTATTTT.

The V gene is TRBV4-3, the J gene TRBJ1-2; weak D call: TRBD1 (5 bases). The germline CDR1 and CDR2 sequences are LGHNA and YSLEER. Trimming removed 0 bases at V and 8 bases at J, with 22 bases between. This CDR3 is built from 17 residues. The DNA of the CDR3 is TGCGCCAGCAGCCAAGATCTCGTGGGGGGGATGGGAGGAGGCTACACCTTC. It encodes CASSQDLVGGMGGGYTF.

Of note for this clone: Its ends do not fully match the called genes, so a read error is possible. The chain carries TRBV5-6 and TRBJ2-3; TRBD2 matches 10 bases. Germline V CDR1 and CDR2: SGHDT, YYEEEE. This CDR3 region has 13 residues. DNA of the CDR3: TGTGCCAGCAGCTTGGGTAGCGGGAGGTTTCCGCATTTT. Translation gives CASSLGSGRFPHF.

DNA of the CDR3: TGTGCCAGCAGCCCTCCCACGACAGGGACCTATGGCTACACCTTC. This encodes CASSPPTTGTYGYTF. This sequence joins TRBV5-4 and TRBJ1-2; TRBD1 matches 7 bases. CDR1 and CDR2 from the germline V gene are SGHNT and YYREEE (reference sequence). The CDR3 loop spans 15 amino acids. After removal of 4 bases from V and 4 bases from J, the junction contained 10 bases not matched to a gene.

The chain uses TRBV6-6 and TRBJ1-1, with D possibly being TRBD1 (5 bases). Trimming took 2 bases from V and 3 from J, leaving 13 bases between them. Germline-derived CDR1 and CDR2 are MNHNY and SVGAGI (reference sequence). The CDR3 has 15 amino acids. In DNA form, the CDR3 reads TGTGCCAGCAGTTACCCTCGGGGGACTTACACTGAAGCTTTCTTT. It specifies CASSYPRGTYTEAFF.

Note on this clone: This specimen includes other DNA sequences encoding the same CDR3. The chain combines TRBV18 with TRBJ2-1, with 9 bases lining up with TRBD1. The CDR3 contains 14 residues. After removal of 3 bases from V and 5 bases from J, the junction contained 2 bases not matched to a gene. The germline gives CDR1 KGHSH, CDR2 LQKENI. Here the CDR3 reads CASSPRDRDNEQFF. For the CDR3, the DNA is TGTGCCAGCTCACCCAGGGACAGGGACAATGAGCAGTTCTTC. Supplemented by reference TRBV18 and TRBJ2-1, the full variable domain reads NAGVMQNPRHLVRRRGQEARLRCSPMKGHSHVYWYRQLPEEGLKFMVYLQKENIIDESGMPKERFSAEFPKEGPSILRIQQVVRGDSAAYFCASSPRDRDNEQFFGPGTRLTVL.

Only a few counts were recorded for this clone. The rearrangement joins TRBV30 to TRBJ1-1; TRBD1 might be the D (5 bases). CDR1 is GTSNPN, CDR2 SVGIG, per germline (reference sequence). The V and J ends lost 4 bases and 6 bases respectively, with 15 bases between them. The CDR3 runs to 13 residues. The CDR3 region is CAWNSDGGAEAFF. In DNA, the CDR3 is TGTGCCTGGAATTCAGACGGGGGGGCTGAAGCTTTCTTT. Based on the CDR3 plus reference TRBV30 and TRBJ1-1, the full variable domain is SQTIHQWPATLVQPVGSPLSLECTVEGTSNPNLYWYRQAAGRGLQLLFYSVGIGQISSEVPQNLSASRPQDRQFILSSKKLLLSDSGFYLCAWNSDGGAEAFFGQGTRLTVV.